This TCR beta chain was identified in a study of CD8 T cells in ankylosing spondylitis. Findings and limits, study-wide: The study looked at matched synovial fluid samples from ankylosing spondylitis patients. Disease-linked clones were reported to be significantly enriched there. It appeared that ankylosing spondylitis blood was characterized by a TCR beta motif of several highly homologous variants. Disease-linked clones, CD8+, were relatively rare in peripheral blood. Some motif variants were previously reported in reactive arthritis synovial fluid and blood.

TCR beta libraries were made by quantitative 5'-RACE with molecular barcodes. TCRdb processed the 5' RACE reads anew with MiXCR; each CDR3 protein has one entry. The sample lists about 540,000 distinct CDR3 sequences, over 9.5% occurring once. The ends were cut back, 4 bases at V and 6 bases at J, with 13 bases in the middle. The CDR3 runs to 13 residues. Per the germline V gene, CDR1 is SGHDN and CDR2 is FVKESK. This clonotype was counted a few times. No antigen is known for it. The sample comprised blood, either unsorted or a sorted T cell fraction (not recorded which). The V and J genes are TRBV14 and TRBJ2-7; D perhaps matches TRBD1 (6 bases). This receptor was taken from a male donor with ankylosing spondylitis. The chain's CDR3 is CASSRRGIGEQYF. Written as DNA, the CDR3 is TGTGCCAGCAGCCGAAGGGGGATTGGCGAGCAGTACTTC.